A selection of T cell receptor beta chains follows, all from one sample in a study of T-cell reconstitution after alpha-beta-depleted transplantation in children. TCRdb re-called the PCR reads with MiXCR, one entry per CDR3 protein. The table has approximately 1,000,000 distinct CDR3 sequences, about 29% seen once. This material consisted of PBMCs, mostly from graft donor cells, taken 360 days after TCRalphabeta/CD19-depleted stem cell transplant. These receptors originate from a boy under two years old who had a stem cell transplant for SCID, so the T cells may come from the graft donor. The CDR3 runs from the conserved cysteine through the conserved F or W. The order of the fields is V gene, clone size, D gene, J gene, CDR3 protein, CDR3 DNA. The D gene is left open where the match is weak. The size field is filled for only some rows; it gives once, few, many or a size class.

>TRBV24-1|few|TRBD2|TRBJ2-7
CATSDLPSGVSYEQYF
TGTGCCACCAGTGATTTGCCAAGCGGGGTTTCCTACGAGCAGTACTTC
>TRBV5-1|NA|NA|TRBJ2-3
CASSSGENTQYF
TGCGCCAGCAGCTCTGGGGAGAATACGCAGTATTTT
>TRBV13|many|NA|TRBJ2-3
CASSPPRVREDTQYF
TGTGCCAGCAGCCCCCCGCGAGTTCGGGAAGATACGCAGTATTTT
>TRBV7-2|few|TRBD1|TRBJ1-5
CASSRGQGGQPQHF
TGTGCCAGCAGCCGTGGACAGGGCGGACAGCCCCAGCATTTT
>TRBV20-1|once|NA|TRBJ2-1
CSARPRGAGNEQFF
TGCAGTGCTAGGCCCCGGGGGGCCGGGAATGAGCAGTTCTTC
>TRBV20-1|few|NA|TRBJ2-4
CSALLAKNIQYF
TGCAGCGCCCTCTTAGCCAAAAACATTCAGTACTTC
>TRBV6-2/TRBV6-3|NA|NA|TRBJ2-3
CASSPPKIIVAPADTQYF
TGTGCCAGCAGTCCTCCAAAAATCATAGTGGCCCCGGCAGATACGCAGTATTTT
>TRBV10-3|NA|NA|TRBJ1-2
CAISERGSYGYTF
TGTGCCATCAGTGAGAGAGGGAGCTATGGCTACACCTTC
>TRBV19|NA|NA|TRBJ1-6
CASSIEGVSPLHF
TGTGCCAGTAGTATAGAGGGTGTCTCACCCCTCCACTTT
>TRBV18|once|NA|TRBJ2-7
CASSPRNRTSAYEQYF
TGTGCCAGCTCACCACGGAACCGGACCTCCGCCTACGAGCAGTACTTC
>TRBV27|few|NA|TRBJ2-1
CASRSLRAEQFF
TGTGCCAGCCGGTCGCTACGGGCTGAGCAGTTCTTC
>TRBV7-2|few|NA|TRBJ1-1
CASSQLSGSTEAFF
TGTGCCAGCAGCCAGTTATCAGGTTCCACTGAAGCTTTCTTT
>TRBV4-3|NA|NA|TRBJ2-1
CASSQPRVRYNEQFF
TGCGCCAGCAGCCAACCGCGGGTGAGGTACAATGAGCAGTTCTTC
>TRBV12-3/TRBV12-4|NA|TRBD2|TRBJ2-3
CASSYPGREGADTQYF
TGTGCCAGCAGTTACCCGGGCCGGGAGGGCGCAGATACGCAGTATTTT
>TRBV2|few|TRBD1|TRBJ2-5
CASSEPNRGVETQYF
TGTGCCAGCAGTGAACCAAACAGGGGAGTGGAGACCCAGTACTTC
>TRBV7-9|NA|NA|TRBJ2-7
CASSLGVGGRTYEQYF
TGTGCCAGCAGCTTAGGGGTGGGTGGCCGGACCTACGAGCAGTACTTC
>TRBV5-1|once|NA|TRBJ2-3
CASSYLRDATDTQYF
TGCGCCAGCAGCTACCTCCGGGACGCCACAGATACGCAGTATTTT
>TRBV24-1|few|NA|TRBJ2-1
CATRRSGTREQFF
TGTGCCACCCGACGCTCCGGGACGCGTGAGCAGTTCTTC
>TRBV20-1|few|TRBD2|TRBJ2-7
CSARRGLTIGLEYEQYF
TGCAGTGCTAGGAGGGGTTTAACGATAGGACTAGAGTACGAGCAGTACTTC
>TRBV29-1|NA|NA|TRBJ2-7
CSVEGGGAPYEQYF
TGCAGCGTTGAAGGGGGGGGGGCCCCCTACGAGCAGTACTTC
>TRBV11-2|few|NA|TRBJ2-3
CASRPRVHTDTQYF
TGTGCCAGCAGGCCAAGAGTCCACACAGATACGCAGTATTTT
>TRBV5-1|few|NA|TRBJ1-6
CASKSPGPDYNSPLHF
TGCGCCAGCAAGTCCCCCGGCCCAGATTATAATTCACCCCTCCACTTT
>TRBV20-1|few|NA|TRBJ2-3
CSARAGPTDTQYF
TGCAGTGCTAGAGCGGGGCCCACAGATACGCAGTATTTT
>TRBV20-1|NA|NA|TRBJ2-1
CSASHASVPYNEQFF
TGCAGTGCTAGTCACGCCTCCGTCCCTTACAATGAGCAGTTCTTC
>TRBV29-1|NA|TRBD1|TRBJ2-1
CSARTGTGNEQFF
TGCAGCGCACGGACAGGGACGGGCAATGAGCAGTTCTTC
>TRBV21-1|few|NA|TRBJ2-1
CASSKEGTSGYKEQFF
TGTGCCAGCAGCAAAGAAGGGACTAGCGGGTACAAGGAGCAGTTCTTC
>TRBV4-2|NA|NA|TRBJ2-5
CASSQDLGGGGIQETQYF
TGTGCCAGCAGCCAAGATCTGGGAGGAGGGGGGATTCAAGAGACCCAGTACTTC
>TRBV5-6|NA|NA|TRBJ2-5
CASSLDPGTETQYF
TGTGCCAGCAGCTTGGATCCCGGGACAGAGACCCAGTACTTC
>TRBV2|NA|NA|TRBJ2-1
CASSPTPRGRSSYNEQFF
TGTGCCAGCAGTCCCACTCCCCGCGGTAGGAGCTCCTACAATGAGCAGTTCTTC
>TRBV18|NA|NA|TRBJ2-5
CASSPGKGTRETQYF
TGTGCCAGCTCACCGGGTAAAGGGACCCGGGAGACCCAGTACTTC
>TRBV5-1|many|NA|TRBJ2-3
CASSRGGSTDTQYF
TGCGCCAGCAGCCGTGGGGGGAGCACAGATACGCAGTATTTT